Sequencing of this TCR beta chain was carried out in a study of blood T cell repertoires in COVID-19. The table came from immunoSEQ multiplex PCR; TCRdb's copy has only in-frame clones and leaves some out. The sample consists of 380,000 or so clones, approximately 87% of them appearing once. Germline values: CDR1 MGHDK, CDR2 SYGVNS. V lost 5 bases to trimming and J lost 11 bases, with 12 bases between them. The CDR3 runs 11 residues. The V and J genes are TRBV25-1 and TRBJ1-1, with unresolved D. This clonotype was obtained from a man aged 25-45 years who had recovered from COVID-19. The material sequenced was PBMCs or T cells enriched from blood (not recorded which). The CDR3 bases are TGTGCCAGCAGTCACTTACGTGAGGCTTTCTTT. Translating it yields CASSHLREAFF.